The clone carrying this T cell receptor beta chain was picked up a small number of times. CDR3 length: 15 amino acids. Germline V gives CDR1 LNHDA, CDR2 SQIVND (reference sequence). Trimming left V 1 base short and J 5 bases short, with 14 bases between. These data originate in a study of blood T cell repertoires in COVID-19. About the study: The analysed material was cDNA or gDNA that came from T cells, B-cell-depleted T cells, or PBMCs.

Sequenced by immunoSEQ multiplex PCR; TCRdb stores in-frame clones only, minus some. This repertoire shows 100,000 to 150,000 clones, about nine tenths found once; its top ten account for approximately 10%. The sequence was obtained from a man aged 50-60 years with acute or convalescent COVID-19. The specimen was peripheral blood. The chain is built from TRBV19 and TRBJ2-5, with a weak D call TRBD2 (6 bases). CDR3 in DNA: TGTGCCAGTAGTATAGCCCGGGGGATCGGCGAGACCCAGTACTTC. Protein: CASSIARGIGETQYF.